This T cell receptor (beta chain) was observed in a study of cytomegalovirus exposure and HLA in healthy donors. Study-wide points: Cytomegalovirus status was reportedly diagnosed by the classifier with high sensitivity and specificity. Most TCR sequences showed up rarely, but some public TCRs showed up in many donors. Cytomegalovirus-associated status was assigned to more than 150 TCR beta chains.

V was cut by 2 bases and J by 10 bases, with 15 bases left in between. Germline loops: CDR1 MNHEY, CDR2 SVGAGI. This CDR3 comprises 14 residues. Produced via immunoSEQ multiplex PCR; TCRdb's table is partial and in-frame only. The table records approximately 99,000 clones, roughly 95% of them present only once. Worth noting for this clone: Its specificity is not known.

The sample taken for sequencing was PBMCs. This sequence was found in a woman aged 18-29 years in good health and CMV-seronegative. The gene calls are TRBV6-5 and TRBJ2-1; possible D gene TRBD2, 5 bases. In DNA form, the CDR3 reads TGTGCCAGCAGTTACGACCGGACTCAGCGGGAGCAGTTCTTC. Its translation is CASSYDRTQREQFF.